These T cell receptor beta chains were read from a single sample in a study of blood T cells in healthy people across ages. One entry per CDR3 protein results from TCRdb running MiXCR on the 5' RACE reads. The repertoire holds roughly 800,000 distinct CDR3 sequences, with about a quarter as singletons. The same sample was also studied in work on T cells of mothers and their children.

Sequences were obtained from blood. These receptors were collected from a boy between 10 and 17 years old in good health. Each CDR3 is given with its conserved first and last residue. A D gene is named only where the DNA matches it firmly. Rows may omit the clone size; those that give it use once, few, many or a size class.

>NA|TRBV20-1|NA|TRBJ2-1
TGCAGTGCTAAGGTGGGCGGGAAAAGCTCCTACAATGAGCAGTTCTTC
CSAKVGGKSSYNEQFF
>NA|TRBV12-3/TRBV12-4|TRBD1|TRBJ2-5
TGTGCCAGCAGTTTATGGGACAGACCGGTGGAGACCCAGTACTTC
CASSLWDRPVETQYF
>NA|TRBV3-1|TRBD1|TRBJ1-2
TGTGCCAGCAGCTACGACAGGGCGTTCATCTATGGCTACACCTTC
CASSYDRAFIYGYTF
>few|TRBV7-9|NA|TRBJ1-4
TGTGCCAGCAAGGGGACCGCTAATGAAAAACTGTTTTTT
CASKGTANEKLFF
>few|TRBV5-1|NA|TRBJ2-2
TGCGCCAGCAGCCAACCGAGGGGGAACGGGGAGCTGTTTTTT
CASSQPRGNGELFF
>NA|TRBV12-3/TRBV12-4|NA|TRBJ1-2
TGTGCCACTACGGACAGACTCTTCCCTTTTTATGGCTACACCTTC
CATTDRLFPFYGYTF
>NA|TRBV27|NA|TRBJ1-1
TGTGCCAGCAGTTTACGGGGGGGATTAGTGAACACCGAAGCTTTCTTT
CASSLRGGLVNTEAFF
>NA|TRBV20-1|TRBD2|TRBJ2-3
TGCAGTGCTAGAGACGGACTAGCGGGGGGAAGAGGTACGCAGTATTTT
CSARDGLAGGRGTQYF
>few|TRBV6-6|TRBD2|TRBJ2-5
TGTGCCAGCAGCCCCCGGACTAGCGGGGTTGAGACCCAGTACTTC
CASSPRTSGVETQYF
>NA|TRBV20-1|TRBD1|TRBJ1-2
TGCAGTGCTAGAGGTCGACAGGGGAACTATGGCTACACCTTC
CSARGRQGNYGYTF
>NA|TRBV20-1|TRBD2|TRBJ2-5
TGCAGTGCTGCCCGGGGGGGCTCCGGAGAGACCCAGTACTTC
CSAARGGSGETQYF
>NA|TRBV9|NA|TRBJ1-1
TGTGCCAGCAGCGTGGGAACAGGGATGGCTACTGAAGCTTTCTTT
CASSVGTGMATEAFF
>few|TRBV5-1|NA|TRBJ2-1
TGCGCCAGCAGCCCGACTTCTGGATTTGGCTACAATGAGCAGTTCTTC
CASSPTSGFGYNEQFF